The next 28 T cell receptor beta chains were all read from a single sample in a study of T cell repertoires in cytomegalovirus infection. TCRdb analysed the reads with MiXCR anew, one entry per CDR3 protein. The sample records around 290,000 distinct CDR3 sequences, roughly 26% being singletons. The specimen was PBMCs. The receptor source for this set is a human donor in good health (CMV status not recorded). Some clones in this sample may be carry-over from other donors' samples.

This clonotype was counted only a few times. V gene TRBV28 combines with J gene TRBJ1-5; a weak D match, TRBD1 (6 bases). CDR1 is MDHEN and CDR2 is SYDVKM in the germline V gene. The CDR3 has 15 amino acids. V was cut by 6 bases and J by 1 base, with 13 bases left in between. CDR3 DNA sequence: TGTGCCAGCAGCCTGGGGGCGAGGAGCAATCAGCCCCAGCATTTT. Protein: CASSLGARSNQPQHF.

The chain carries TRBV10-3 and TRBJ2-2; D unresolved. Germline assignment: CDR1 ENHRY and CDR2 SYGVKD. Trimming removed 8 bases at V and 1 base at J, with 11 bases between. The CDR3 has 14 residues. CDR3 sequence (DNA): TGTGCCATCCGGGCCCGGCAGAACACCGGGGAGCTGTTTTTT. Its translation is CAIRARQNTGELFF.

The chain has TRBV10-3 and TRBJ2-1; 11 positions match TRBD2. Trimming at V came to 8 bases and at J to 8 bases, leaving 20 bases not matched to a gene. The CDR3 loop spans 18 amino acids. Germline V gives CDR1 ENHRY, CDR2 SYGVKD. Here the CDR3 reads CAIGGGKTSGSYSDEQFF. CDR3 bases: TGTGCCATCGGCGGGGGGAAAACTAGCGGGAGTTATAGTGATGAGCAGTTCTTC.

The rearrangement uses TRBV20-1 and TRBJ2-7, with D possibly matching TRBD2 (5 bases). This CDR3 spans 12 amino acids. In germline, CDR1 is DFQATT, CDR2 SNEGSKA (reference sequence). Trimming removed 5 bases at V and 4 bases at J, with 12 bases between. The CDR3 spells CSAEGERYEQYF. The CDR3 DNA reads TGCAGTGCTGAGGGAGAGCGGTACGAGCAGTACTTC.

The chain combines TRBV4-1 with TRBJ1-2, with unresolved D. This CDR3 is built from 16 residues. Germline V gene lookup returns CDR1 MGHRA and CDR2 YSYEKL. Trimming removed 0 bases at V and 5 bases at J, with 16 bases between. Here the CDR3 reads CASSQEPPVELYGYTF. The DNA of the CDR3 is TGCGCCAGCAGCCAAGAACCTCCGGTGGAGCTATATGGCTACACCTTC.

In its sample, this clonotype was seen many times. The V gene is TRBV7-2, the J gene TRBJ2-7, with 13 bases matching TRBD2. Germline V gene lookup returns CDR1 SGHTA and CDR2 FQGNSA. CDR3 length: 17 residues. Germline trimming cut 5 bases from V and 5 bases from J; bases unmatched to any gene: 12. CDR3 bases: TGTGCCAGCAGCACCCGACTAGCGGGAGGTTTTGGCGACGAGCAGTACTTC. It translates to CASSTRLAGGFGDEQYF. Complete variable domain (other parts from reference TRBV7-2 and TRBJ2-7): GAGVSQSPSNKVTEKGKDVELRCDPISGHTALYWYRQSLGQGLEFLIYFQGNSAPDKSGLPSDRFSAERTGGSVSTLTIQRTQQEDSAVYLCASSTRLAGGFGDEQYFGPGTRLTVT.

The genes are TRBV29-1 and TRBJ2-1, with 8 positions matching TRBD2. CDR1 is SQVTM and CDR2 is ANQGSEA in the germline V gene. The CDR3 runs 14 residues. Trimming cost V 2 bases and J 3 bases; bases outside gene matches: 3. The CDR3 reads CSVEQLAVYNEQFF. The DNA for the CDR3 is TGCAGCGTTGAACAACTAGCGGTCTACAATGAGCAGTTCTTC.

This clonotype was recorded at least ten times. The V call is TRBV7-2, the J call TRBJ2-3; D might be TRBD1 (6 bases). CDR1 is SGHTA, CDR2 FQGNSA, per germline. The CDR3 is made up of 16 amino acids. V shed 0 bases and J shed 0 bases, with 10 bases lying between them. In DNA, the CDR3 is TGTGCCAGCAGCTTAGCGGGGGCACGTAGCACAGATACGCAGTATTTT. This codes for CASSLAGARSTDTQYF.

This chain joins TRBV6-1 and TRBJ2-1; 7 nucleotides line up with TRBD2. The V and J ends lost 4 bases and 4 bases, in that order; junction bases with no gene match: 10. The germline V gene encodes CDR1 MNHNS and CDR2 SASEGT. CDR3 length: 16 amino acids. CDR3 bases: TGTGCCAGCAGTGGGACCGGGACTAACCCTTACAATGAGCAGTTCTTC. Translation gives CASSGTGTNPYNEQFF.

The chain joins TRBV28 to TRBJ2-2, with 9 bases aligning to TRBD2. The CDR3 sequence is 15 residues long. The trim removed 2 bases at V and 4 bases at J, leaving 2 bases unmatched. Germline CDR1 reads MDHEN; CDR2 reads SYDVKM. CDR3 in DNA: TGTGCCAGCAGTTTAAGCGGGGGGCCCACCGGGGAGCTGTTTTTT. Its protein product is CASSLSGGPTGELFF.

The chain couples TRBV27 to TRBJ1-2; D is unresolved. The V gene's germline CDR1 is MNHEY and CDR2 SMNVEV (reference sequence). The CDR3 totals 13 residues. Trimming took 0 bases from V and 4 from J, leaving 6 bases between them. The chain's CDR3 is CASSLSPGYGYTF. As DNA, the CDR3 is TGTGCCAGCAGTTTATCTCCGGGCTATGGCTACACCTTC.

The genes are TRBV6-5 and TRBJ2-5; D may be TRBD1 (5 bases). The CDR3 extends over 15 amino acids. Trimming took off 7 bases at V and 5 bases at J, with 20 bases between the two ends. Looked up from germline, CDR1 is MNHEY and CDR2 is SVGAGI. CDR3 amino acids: CASTLSLDNYETQYF. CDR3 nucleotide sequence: TGTGCCAGCACCTTATCTTTGGACAATTACGAGACCCAGTACTTC.

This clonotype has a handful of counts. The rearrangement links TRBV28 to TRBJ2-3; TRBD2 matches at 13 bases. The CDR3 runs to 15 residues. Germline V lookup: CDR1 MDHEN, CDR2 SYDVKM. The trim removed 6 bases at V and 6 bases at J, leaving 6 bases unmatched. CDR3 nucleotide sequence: TGTGCCAGCAGGCGGACTAGCGGGAGAGTCGATACGCAGTATTTT. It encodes CASRRTSGRVDTQYF.

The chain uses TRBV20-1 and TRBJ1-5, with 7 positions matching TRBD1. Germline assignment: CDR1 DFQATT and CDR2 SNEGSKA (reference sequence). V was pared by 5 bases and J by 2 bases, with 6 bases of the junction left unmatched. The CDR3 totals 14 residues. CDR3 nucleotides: TGCAGTGCTGAGAACAGGGGTGGCAATCAGCCCCAGCATTTT. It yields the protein CSAENRGGNQPQHF.

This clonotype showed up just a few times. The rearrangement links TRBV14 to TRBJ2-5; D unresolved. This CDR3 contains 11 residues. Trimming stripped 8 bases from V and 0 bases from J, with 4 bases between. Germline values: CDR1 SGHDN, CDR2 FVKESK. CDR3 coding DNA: TGTGCCAGCGGAAACCAAGAGACCCAGTACTTC. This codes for CASGNQETQYF.

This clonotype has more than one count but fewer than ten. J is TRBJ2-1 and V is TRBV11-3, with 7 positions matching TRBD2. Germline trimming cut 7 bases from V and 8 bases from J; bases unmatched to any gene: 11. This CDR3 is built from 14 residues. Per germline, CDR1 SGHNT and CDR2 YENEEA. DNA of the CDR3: TGTGCCAGCAAGGGGCAGGGAGGGGTCCATGAGCAGTTCTTC. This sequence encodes CASKGQGGVHEQFF.

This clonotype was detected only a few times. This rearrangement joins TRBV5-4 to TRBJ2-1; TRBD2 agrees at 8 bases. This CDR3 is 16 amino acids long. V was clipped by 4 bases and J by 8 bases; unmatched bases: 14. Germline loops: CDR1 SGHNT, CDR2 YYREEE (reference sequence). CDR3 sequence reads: CASSVGTGGSVDEQFF. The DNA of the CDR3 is TGTGCCAGCAGCGTGGGGACGGGGGGGTCTGTAGATGAGCAGTTCTTC.

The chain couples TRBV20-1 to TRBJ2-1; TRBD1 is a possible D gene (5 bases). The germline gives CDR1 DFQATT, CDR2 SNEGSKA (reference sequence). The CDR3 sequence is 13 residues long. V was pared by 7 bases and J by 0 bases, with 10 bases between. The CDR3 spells CSVPTVSYNEQFF. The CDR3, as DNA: TGCAGTGTCCCGACAGTCTCCTACAATGAGCAGTTCTTC.

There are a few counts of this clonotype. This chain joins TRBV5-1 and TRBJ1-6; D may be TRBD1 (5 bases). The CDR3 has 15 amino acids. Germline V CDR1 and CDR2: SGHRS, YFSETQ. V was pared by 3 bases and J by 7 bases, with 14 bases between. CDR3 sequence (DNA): TGCGCCAGCAGCTCTCAGGGCCCGGAGAATTCACCCCTCCACTTT. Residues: CASSSQGPENSPLHF.

As DNA, the CDR3 is TGTGCCAGCAGTTTCGGCAGGGGTTCTAACTATGGCTACACCTTC. This translates into CASSFGRGSNYGYTF. The V call is TRBV12-3 or TRBV12-4, the J call TRBJ1-2; TRBD1 might be the D (6 bases). The CDR3 runs to 15 residues. Trimming took 3 bases from V and 0 from J, leaving 11 bases between them.

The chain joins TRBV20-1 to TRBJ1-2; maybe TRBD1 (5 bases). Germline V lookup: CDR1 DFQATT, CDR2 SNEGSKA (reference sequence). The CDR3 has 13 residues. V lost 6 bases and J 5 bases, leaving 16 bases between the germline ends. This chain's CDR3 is CSAPMGGEYGYTF. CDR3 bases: TGCAGTGCCCCAATGGGGGGGGAATATGGCTACACCTTC.

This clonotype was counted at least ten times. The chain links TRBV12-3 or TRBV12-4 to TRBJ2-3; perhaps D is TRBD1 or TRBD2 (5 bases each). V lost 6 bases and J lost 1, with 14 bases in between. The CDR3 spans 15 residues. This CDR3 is CASSLGRDRTDTQYF. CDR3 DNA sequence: TGTGCCAGCAGCCTCGGACGGGACCGCACAGATACGCAGTATTTT.

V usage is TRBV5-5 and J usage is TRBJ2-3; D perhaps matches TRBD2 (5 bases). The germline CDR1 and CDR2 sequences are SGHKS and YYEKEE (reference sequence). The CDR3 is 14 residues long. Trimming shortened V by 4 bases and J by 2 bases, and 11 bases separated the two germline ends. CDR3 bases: TGTGCCAGCAGCGAGGGTTTCCCCACAGATACGCAGTATTTT. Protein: CASSEGFPTDTQYF.

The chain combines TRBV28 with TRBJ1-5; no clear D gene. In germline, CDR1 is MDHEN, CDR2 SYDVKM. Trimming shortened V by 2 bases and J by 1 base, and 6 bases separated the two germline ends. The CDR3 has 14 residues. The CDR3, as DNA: TGTGCCAGCAGTTTAAGTCAGAGCAATCAGCCCCAGCATTTT. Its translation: CASSLSQSNQPQHF.

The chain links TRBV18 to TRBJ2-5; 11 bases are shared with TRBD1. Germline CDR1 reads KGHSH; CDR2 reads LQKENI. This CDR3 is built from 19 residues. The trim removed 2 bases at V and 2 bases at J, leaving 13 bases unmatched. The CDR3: CASSPTGTGGGLAQETQYF. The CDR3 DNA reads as TGTGCCAGCTCACCAACCGGGACAGGGGGAGGACTAGCGCAAGAGACCCAGTACTTC.

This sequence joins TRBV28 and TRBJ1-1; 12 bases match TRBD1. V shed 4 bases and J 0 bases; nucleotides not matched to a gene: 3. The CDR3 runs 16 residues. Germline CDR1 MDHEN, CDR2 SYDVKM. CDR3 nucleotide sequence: TGTGCCAGCAGTTGGGACAGGGGGCTAATGAACACTGAAGCTTTCTTT. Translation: CASSWDRGLMNTEAFF.

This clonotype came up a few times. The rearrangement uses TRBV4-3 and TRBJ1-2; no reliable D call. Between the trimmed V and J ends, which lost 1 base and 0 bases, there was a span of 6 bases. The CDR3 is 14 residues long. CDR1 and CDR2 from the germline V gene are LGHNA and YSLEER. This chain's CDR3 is CASSQAIANYGYTF. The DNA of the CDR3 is TGCGCCAGCAGCCAAGCAATAGCTAACTATGGCTACACCTTC.

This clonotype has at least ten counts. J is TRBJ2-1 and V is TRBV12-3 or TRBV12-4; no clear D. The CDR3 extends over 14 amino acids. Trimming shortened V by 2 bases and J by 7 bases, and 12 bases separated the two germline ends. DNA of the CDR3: TGTGCCAGCAGTTTACTCCCTCAAAGGAATGAGCAGTTCTTC. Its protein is CASSLLPQRNEQFF.